These T cell receptor beta chains were read from a single sample in a study of blood T cell repertoires in COVID-19. Some clones are missing from TCRdb's copy, which holds only in-frame ones; the method was immunoSEQ multiplex PCR. This table holds approximately 290,000 clones, around 88% found once. The specimen was peripheral blood. The receptor set was obtained from a man between 25 and 39 years old with acute or convalescent COVID-19. The CDR3 runs from the conserved cysteine through the conserved F or W. The D gene is left open where the match is weak. The size field is filled for only some rows; it gives once, few, many or a size class.

DNA | CDR3 | J | V | size | D
TGTGCCAGTAGTATAGGGTCGGCAGGGGAGAGATATCAGCCCCAGCATTTT | CASSIGSAGERYQPQHF | TRBJ1-5 | TRBV19 | NA | NA
TGTGCCAGTAGTATAGGGGGACAGGGACAGCCCCAGCATTTT | CASSIGGQGQPQHF | TRBJ1-5 | TRBV19 | NA | TRBD1
TGTGCCAGCTCACTTGCGATGAATTCACCCCTCCACTTT | CASSLAMNSPLHF | TRBJ1-6 | TRBV18 | NA | NA
TGTGCCAGCAGCTTTAAAGCGGGACCCCCTAGCGGGGAGCTGTTTTTT | CASSFKAGPPSGELFF | TRBJ2-2 | TRBV7-8 | NA | TRBD2
TGCGCCAGCAGTGAGTCGGGGACAGTCAATCAGCCCCAGCATTTT | CASSESGTVNQPQHF | TRBJ1-5 | TRBV10-2 | NA | TRBD1
TGTGCAAACGACAGGGGCCCTAACTATGGCTACACCTTC | CANDRGPNYGYTF | TRBJ1-2 | TRBV30 | few | TRBD1
TGTGCCAGCCCTTCCGGGAGCATCGTAGGTTCACCCCTCCACTTT | CASPSGSIVGSPLHF | TRBJ1-6 | TRBV6-5 | NA | NA
TGTGCCAGCAGCCCAGGGTTGGACAGGCTAGGAGTCAATGAAAAACTGTTTTTT | CASSPGLDRLGVNEKLFF | TRBJ1-4 | TRBV21-1 | NA | NA
TGCGCCAGCAGCCAAGAATTAGACGAGCAGTACTTC | CASSQELDEQYF | TRBJ2-7 | TRBV4-1 | few | NA
TGTGCCTGGAGTCCGCGGACTAGCGGGAGGGCCAAGAACGAGCAGTACTTC | CAWSPRTSGRAKNEQYF | TRBJ2-7 | TRBV30 | NA | TRBD2
TGCGCCAGCAGCTTGCAGGCAGGGGCGTATGAAAAACTGTTTTTT | CASSLQAGAYEKLFF | TRBJ1-4 | TRBV5-1 | NA | NA
TGTGCCAGCAGTTCTAGTCAGGGATCCTACGAGCAGTACTTC | CASSSSQGSYEQYF | TRBJ2-7 | TRBV6-4 | NA | NA
TGTGCCAGCAGCCAAGACATGGGCGCTTTCTTT | CASSQDMGAFF | TRBJ1-1 | TRBV4-2 | once | NA
TGTGCCAGCAGCTCTATCGGGGTTAGCACAGATACGCAGTATTTT | CASSSIGVSTDTQYF | TRBJ2-3 | TRBV13 | NA | NA
TGTGCCAGCACCCCGGGACAGCGAAACACCATATATTTT | CASTPGQRNTIYF | TRBJ1-3 | TRBV25-1 | NA | TRBD1